This T cell receptor (beta chain) emerged from a study of shared clonotypes between healthy human individuals. General study points: Generation probabilities of non-shared clonotypes were lower (relative to those shared by all four donors).

Clones were read by immunoSEQ multiplex PCR, and TCRdb kept only the in-frame ones, dropping some. The table shows 1.5 million to 1.9 million clones, with 95% to 99% occurring only once. Comment on this clone: Its antigen is currently unknown.

The ends lost 1 base at V and 0 bases at J; junction bases unmatched: 8. The CDR3 has 18 amino acids. Germline V gene sequence: CDR1 LGHNA, CDR2 YSLEER. Sequencing was carried out using naive CD4+ T cells sorted from blood. Subset described: CD45RA+ positively selected. This receptor was identified in a young man in good health. The chain carries TRBV4-3 and TRBJ2-1; TRBD1 matches 8 bases. CDR3 sequence: CASSQAGRGLSSYNEQFF. CDR3 DNA: TGCGCCAGCAGCCAAGCGGGCAGGGGGCTAAGCTCCTACAATGAGCAGTTCTTC.